This T cell receptor (beta chain) came from a study of blood T cell repertoires in COVID-19 (dated by TCRdb to about 2020). In terms of the full investigation: Samples covering the acute and convalescent phases of COVID-19 were provided by collaborators in the United States, Italy and Spain. A freely available public database, intended as a resource for researchers studying the immune response to SARS-CoV-2, is where the repertoires were released. The material from the prospective study consisted of cDNA or gDNA derived from T cells, B-cell-depleted T cells, or PBMCs. Subjects who had been exposed to COVID-19, were actively infected with it, or had recovered from it provided the deeply sampled blood TCRbeta repertoires that made up the dataset. HLA class I and class II types, where available, came from metadata supplied by the sample provider rather than from assay-based typing. Sample metadata almost always included a de-identified subject ID, COVID-19 status, age in years and sex. Samples came from the ongoing ImmuneRACE study (first 160 participants) plus 1,254 subjects from 6 global collaborators. The full study reports these points: The amount of clinical and demographic metadata varied by source and participant and was provided uncurated.

Worth noting for this clone: The antigen it binds to is not known. The record has no base qualities; no much larger clone is one base away.

TCRbeta CDR3 regions were amplified from genomic DNA by means of the immunoSEQ Assay, a bias-controlled multiplex PCR. The original pipeline was this. Within the assay, amplification of reference gene primers was used to estimate how many nucleated cells each sample contained. To quantify the absolute abundance of each unique TCRbeta CDR3 rearrangement, sequence reads were collapsed and filtered. Productive Simpson clonality was computed per sample as the square root of Simpson's diversity index over productive rearrangements. The table comes from immuneACCESS by way of TCRdb, which keeps in-frame sequences with V and J called. Part of the clones is missing from these tables; in studies checked, under half for an unresolved V gene and the rest for unknown reasons. V, J and clone size were drawn from that table, and D and trimming were deduced from the DNA. The sample table shows 240,000 or so clones, and about 82% are seen once. The top ten hold approximately 2.1% of the sample.

Enrolling through a virtual design, the prospective study's participants ranged in age from roughly 18 to 89 years and lived across roughly 23 United States geographic areas. Cohort assignment in the prospective study relied on participant-reported clinical history from a screening survey and a study questionnaire. ImmuneRACE Cohort 3 recovered participants were defined by two consecutive negative NP/OP PCR tests, healthcare professional clearance, or symptom resolution. In the prospective study, mobile phlebotomists collected whole blood, serum and a nasopharyngeal or oropharyngeal swab from each participant. Additional blood draws and questionnaires over an approximately two-month period could optionally be provided by prospective study participants. Before DNA extraction, prospective study blood samples were shipped either frozen or at room temperature. The sample was PBMCs or T cells enriched from blood (not recorded which). This receptor was taken from a woman aged 45-65 years who had recovered from COVID-19.

For the CDR3, the sequence is CASSPPAVKGSPLHF. The DNA reads as follows: TGCGCCAGCAGCCCACCGGCGGTGAAAGGCTCACCCCTCCACTTT. The chain uses TRBV4-1 and TRBJ1-6; no D segment can be confidently identified. The germline V gene specifies MGHRA as CDR1 and YSYEKL as CDR2. V is reduced by 4 bases and J by 10 bases, leaving a spacing of 17 bases between them. From the cysteine up to the phenylalanine, the CDR3 has a length of 15 residues. Of all the DNA, just the CDR3 is kept, 45 bases in frame from base 1.